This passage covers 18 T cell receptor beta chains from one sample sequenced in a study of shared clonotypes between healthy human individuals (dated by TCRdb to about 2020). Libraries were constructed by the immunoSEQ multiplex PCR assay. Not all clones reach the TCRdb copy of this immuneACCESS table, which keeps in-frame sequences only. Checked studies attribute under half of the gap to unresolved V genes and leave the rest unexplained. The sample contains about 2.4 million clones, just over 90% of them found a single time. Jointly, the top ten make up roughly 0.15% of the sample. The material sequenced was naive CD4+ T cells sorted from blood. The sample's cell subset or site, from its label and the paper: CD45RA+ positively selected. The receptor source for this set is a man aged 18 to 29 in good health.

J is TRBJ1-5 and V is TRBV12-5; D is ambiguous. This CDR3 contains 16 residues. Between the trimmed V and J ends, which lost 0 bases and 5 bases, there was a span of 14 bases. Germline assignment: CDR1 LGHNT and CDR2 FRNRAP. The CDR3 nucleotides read TGTGCTAGTGGTTTGGTCCTGAGAGGGTCGGATCAGCCCCAGCATTTT. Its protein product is CASGLVLRGSDQPQHF.

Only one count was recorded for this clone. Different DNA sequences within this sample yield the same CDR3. CDR3 residues: CAWSADYEQYF. CDR3 DNA: TGTGCCTGGAGTGCCGATTACGAGCAGTACTTC. This chain uses TRBV30 with TRBJ2-7; no firm D call. Germline assignment: CDR1 GTSNPN and CDR2 SVGIG (reference sequence). V dropped 1 base and J dropped 4 bases, with 5 bases sitting between them. The CDR3 length is 11 residues.

Here the CDR3 reads CASSPTGISQETQYF. The CDR3, as DNA: TGTGCCAGCAGCCCGACAGGGATCAGCCAAGAGACCCAGTACTTC. J is TRBJ2-5 and V is TRBV7-9; 7 bases map to TRBD1. The V and J ends lost 5 bases and 1 base, in that order; junction bases with no gene match: 7. CDR1 SEHNR and CDR2 FQNEAQ come from the germline V gene (reference sequence). The CDR3 runs to 15 residues.

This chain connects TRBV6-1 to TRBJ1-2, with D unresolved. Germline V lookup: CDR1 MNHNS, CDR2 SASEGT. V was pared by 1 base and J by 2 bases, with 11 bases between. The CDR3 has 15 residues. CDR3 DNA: TGTGCCAGCAGTGAAGGTCAGCCTGTGAACTATGGCTACACCTTC. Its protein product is CASSEGQPVNYGYTF.

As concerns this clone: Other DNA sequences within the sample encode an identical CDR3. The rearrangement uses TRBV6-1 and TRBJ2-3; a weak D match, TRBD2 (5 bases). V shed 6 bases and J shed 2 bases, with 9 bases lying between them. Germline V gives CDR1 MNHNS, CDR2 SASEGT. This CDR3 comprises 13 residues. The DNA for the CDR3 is TGTGCCAGCAGGGACTCCTCCACAGATACGCAGTATTTT. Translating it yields CASRDSSTDTQYF.

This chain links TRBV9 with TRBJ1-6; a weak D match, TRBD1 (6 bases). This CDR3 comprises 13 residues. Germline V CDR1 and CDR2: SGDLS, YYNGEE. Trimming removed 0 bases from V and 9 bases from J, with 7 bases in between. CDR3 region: CASSVGGASPLHF. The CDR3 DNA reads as TGTGCCAGCAGCGTAGGGGGGGCTTCACCCCTCCACTTT.

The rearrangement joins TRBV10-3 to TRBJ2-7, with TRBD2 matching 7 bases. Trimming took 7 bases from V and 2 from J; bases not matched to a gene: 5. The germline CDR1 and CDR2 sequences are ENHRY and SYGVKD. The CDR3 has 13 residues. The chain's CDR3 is CAIKRGPTYEQYF. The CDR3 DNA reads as TGTGCCATCAAGCGGGGTCCTACCTACGAGCAGTACTTC.

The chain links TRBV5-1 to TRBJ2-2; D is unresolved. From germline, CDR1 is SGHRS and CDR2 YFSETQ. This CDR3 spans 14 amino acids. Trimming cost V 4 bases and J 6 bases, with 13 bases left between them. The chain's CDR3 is CASSTPTPSGELFF. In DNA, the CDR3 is TGCGCCAGCAGCACCCCCACGCCTTCCGGGGAGCTGTTTTTT.

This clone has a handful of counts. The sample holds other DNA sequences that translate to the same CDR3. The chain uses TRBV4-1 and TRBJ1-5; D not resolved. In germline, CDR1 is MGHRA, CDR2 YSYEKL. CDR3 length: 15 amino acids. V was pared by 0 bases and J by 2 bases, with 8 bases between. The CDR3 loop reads CASSQDSSGNQPQHF. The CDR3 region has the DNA TGCGCCAGCAGCCAAGACAGTTCGGGCAATCAGCCCCAGCATTTT.

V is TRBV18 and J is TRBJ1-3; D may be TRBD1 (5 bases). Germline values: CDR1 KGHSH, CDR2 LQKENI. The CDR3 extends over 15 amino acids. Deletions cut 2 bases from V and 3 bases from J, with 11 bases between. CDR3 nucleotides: TGTGCCAGCTCACCAGGGGGGAGAGATGGAAACACCATATATTTT. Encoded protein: CASSPGGRDGNTIYF.

CDR3 bases: TGTGCCAGCAGTGACGACAGGGTTCTTTCACCCCTCCACTTT. It specifies CASSDDRVLSPLHF. J is TRBJ1-6 and V is TRBV27, with 7 nucleotides matching TRBD1. The V gene end was trimmed by 5 bases and the J gene end by 9 bases; junction bases not matched to a gene: 7. Germline values: CDR1 MNHEY, CDR2 SMNVEV (reference sequence). The CDR3 runs to 14 residues.

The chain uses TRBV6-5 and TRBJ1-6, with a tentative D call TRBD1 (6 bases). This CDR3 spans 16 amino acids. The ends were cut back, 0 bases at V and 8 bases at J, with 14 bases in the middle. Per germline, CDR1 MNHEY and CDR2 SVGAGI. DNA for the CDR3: TGTGCCAGCAGTTACTCGGGGGCGGAGGGAGATTCACCCCTCCACTTT. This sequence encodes CASSYSGAEGDSPLHF.

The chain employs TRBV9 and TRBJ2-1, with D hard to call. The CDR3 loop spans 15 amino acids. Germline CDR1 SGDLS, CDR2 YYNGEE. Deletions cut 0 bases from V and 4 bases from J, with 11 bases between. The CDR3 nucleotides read TGTGCCAGCAGCGTAGCTGGCGGAGAATACAATGAGCAGTTCTTC. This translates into CASSVAGGEYNEQFF.

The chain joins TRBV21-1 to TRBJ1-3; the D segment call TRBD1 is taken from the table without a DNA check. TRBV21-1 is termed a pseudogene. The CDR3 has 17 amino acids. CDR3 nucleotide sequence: TGTGCCAGCAGCATCCACTCCCCCTTGGGGCCTGGAAACACCATATATTTT. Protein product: CASSIHSPLGPGNTIYF.

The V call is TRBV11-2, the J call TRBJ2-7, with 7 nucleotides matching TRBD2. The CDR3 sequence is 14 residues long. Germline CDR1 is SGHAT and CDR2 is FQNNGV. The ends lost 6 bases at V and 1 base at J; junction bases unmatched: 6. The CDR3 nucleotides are TGTGCCAGCAGGCGGACTAGTGGGTCCTACGAGCAGTACTTC. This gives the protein CASRRTSGSYEQYF. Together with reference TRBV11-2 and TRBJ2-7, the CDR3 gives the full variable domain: EAGVAQSPRYKIIEKRQSVAFWCNPISGHATLYWYQQILGQGPKLLIQFQNNGVVDDSQLPKDRFSAERLKGVDSTLKIQPAKLEDSAVYLCASRRTSGSYEQYFGPGTRLTVT.

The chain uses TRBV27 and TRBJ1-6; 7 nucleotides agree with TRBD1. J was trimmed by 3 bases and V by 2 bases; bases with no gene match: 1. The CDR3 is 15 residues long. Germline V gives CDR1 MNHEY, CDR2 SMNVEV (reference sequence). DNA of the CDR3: TGTGCCAGCAGTTTACGACAGGGCTATAATTCACCCCTCCACTTT. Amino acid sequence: CASSLRQGYNSPLHF.

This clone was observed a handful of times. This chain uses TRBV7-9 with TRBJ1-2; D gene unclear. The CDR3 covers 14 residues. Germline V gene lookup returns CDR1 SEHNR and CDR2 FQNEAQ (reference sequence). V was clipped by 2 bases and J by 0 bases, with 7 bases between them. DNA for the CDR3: TGTGCCAGCAGCTTACTGGTTCCTAACTATGGCTACACCTTC. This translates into CASSLLVPNYGYTF.

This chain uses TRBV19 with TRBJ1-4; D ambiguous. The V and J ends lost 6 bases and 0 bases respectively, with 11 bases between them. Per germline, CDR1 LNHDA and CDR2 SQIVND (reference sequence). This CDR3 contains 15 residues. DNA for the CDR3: TGTGCCAGTAGACGTAGAGATGCAACTAATGAAAAACTGTTTTTT. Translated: CASRRRDATNEKLFF.